The 25 T cell receptor beta chains listed next were all sequenced from one sample in a study of T cell repertoires in cytomegalovirus infection. These receptors are not linked to any known antigen. TCRdb reprocessed the reads via MiXCR and lists one record per CDR3 protein. The table records about 140,000 distinct CDR3 sequences, 32% of them present only once. Sample: CD8+ T cells from cultured PBMCs, taken from culture after CMV antigen stimulation. These receptors were obtained from a human donor in good health (CMV status not recorded). Some clones in this sample may be carry-over from other donors' samples.

V and J are TRBV5-6 and TRBJ1-4; D perhaps matches TRBD1 (5 bases). This CDR3 spans 14 amino acids. V was shortened by 3 bases and J by 6 bases, with 12 bases between the two germline ends. Germline loops: CDR1 SGHDT, CDR2 YYEEEE. The CDR3 nucleotides read TGTGCCAGCAGCTCCCCATTGGGGGATGAAAAACTGTTTTTT. Protein sequence: CASSSPLGDEKLFF.

This clonotype was counted between two and nine times. The rearrangement joins TRBV7-4 to TRBJ2-3, with D perhaps matching TRBD2 (7 bases). V lost 1 base and J lost 2, with 10 bases in between. From germline, CDR1 is SGHVT and CDR2 SQSDAQ. The CDR3 runs 15 residues. This CDR3 reads CASSLGGGHTDTQYF. In DNA, the CDR3 is TGTGCCAGCAGCTTAGGCGGGGGCCACACAGATACGCAGTATTTT.

This clonotype turned up a few times. The rearrangement uses TRBV11-1 and TRBJ2-7, with D hard to call. V was pared by 4 bases and J by 3 bases, with 10 bases between. This CDR3 has 13 residues. CDR1 is SGHAT and CDR2 is FQDESV in the germline V gene (reference sequence). The CDR3 bases are TGTGCCAGCAGCTCTTCATTCAACTACGAGCAGTACTTC. It encodes CASSSSFNYEQYF.

V is TRBV4-1 and J is TRBJ1-4, with a weak D call TRBD1 (5 bases). CDR3 length: 15 amino acids. Germline V CDR1 and CDR2: MGHRA, YSYEKL. Trimming cost V 4 bases and J 6 bases, with 15 bases left between them. The CDR3 reads CASSPDTGGYEKLFF. The CDR3, as DNA: TGCGCCAGCAGCCCTGACACCGGGGGATATGAAAAACTGTTTTTT.

The rearrangement uses TRBV2 and TRBJ2-1; TRBD2 is a possible D gene (7 bases). The germline V gene encodes CDR1 SNHLY and CDR2 FYNNEI. V lost 2 bases and J 4 bases, leaving 9 bases between the germline ends. The CDR3 runs to 14 residues. The chain's CDR3 is CASSERGAYNEQFF. CDR3 nucleotides: TGTGCCAGCAGTGAACGGGGGGCTTACAATGAGCAGTTCTTC.

This clonotype was recorded many times. CDR3 region: CASSLTESYGYTF. The DNA for the CDR3 is TGTGCCAGCAGCTTGACAGAATCCTATGGCTACACCTTC. The rearrangement joins TRBV7-8 to TRBJ1-2, with D possibly being TRBD1 (5 bases). Germline lookup yields CDR1 SGHVS and CDR2 FQNEAQ. Trimming took off 3 bases at V and 4 bases at J, with 9 bases between the two ends. The length of the CDR3 is 13 residues.

This clonotype was counted only a few times. The J gene is TRBJ2-1, the V gene TRBV7-2; the D is unclear. Germline V gene data show CDR1 as SGHTA and CDR2 as FQGNSA. CDR3 length: 13 residues. V was cut by 7 bases and J by 8 bases, with 15 bases left in between. CDR3 amino acids: CASTLKGWDEQFF. In nucleotides, the CDR3 is TGTGCCAGCACGCTAAAGGGCTGGGATGAGCAGTTCTTC.

The chain couples TRBV6-2 or TRBV6-3 to TRBJ2-7; possible D gene TRBD2, 6 bases. The CDR3 totals 17 residues. Trimming took off 2 bases at V and 0 bases at J, with 17 bases between the two ends. The germline gives CDR1 MNHEY, CDR2 SVGEGT. This CDR3 is CASSYPMGGLPSYEQYF. In DNA, the CDR3 is TGTGCCAGCAGTTACCCCATGGGAGGCCTTCCCTCCTACGAGCAGTACTTC.

A few counts support this clonotype. The chain combines TRBV11-2 with TRBJ1-3; D not certain. Trimming cost V 1 base and J 0 bases, with 7 bases left between them. CDR3 length equals 15 residues. Per germline, CDR1 SGHAT and CDR2 FQNNGV. Here the CDR3 reads CASSLGAGSGNTIYF. CDR3 DNA sequence: TGTGCCAGCAGCTTAGGTGCGGGCTCTGGAAACACCATATATTTT.

The sample holds a few counts of this clonotype. J is TRBJ1-4 and V is TRBV12-3 or TRBV12-4, with D perhaps matching TRBD1 (5 bases). V lost 2 bases, J lost 0 bases, and 16 bases lay in between. The CDR3 covers 18 residues. The CDR3 DNA is TGTGCCAGCAGTTTACGCCGGACATATAACGCAACTAATGAAAAACTGTTTTTT. Protein: CASSLRRTYNATNEKLFF.

This chain connects TRBV10-3 to TRBJ2-7, with D unresolved. Trimming pared 3 bases from V and 3 bases from J, leaving 9 bases between. Germline assignment: CDR1 ENHRY and CDR2 SYGVKD. The CDR3 has 13 amino acids. CDR3 residues: CAISDETHYEQYF. The CDR3, as DNA: TGTGCCATCAGTGATGAAACCCACTACGAGCAGTACTTC.

The chain has TRBV27 and TRBJ1-5; D is ambiguous. The germline V and J ends were trimmed by 10 bases and 7 bases, with 14 bases remaining between them. CDR3 length: 12 amino acids. CDR1 MNHEY and CDR2 SMNVEV come from the germline V gene (reference sequence). The CDR3: CATHTGWQPQHF. The DNA of the CDR3 is TGTGCCACCCATACGGGTTGGCAGCCCCAGCATTTT.

The chain recombines TRBV2 with TRBJ1-6, with D perhaps matching TRBD1 (6 bases). Per the germline V gene, CDR1 is SNHLY and CDR2 is FYNNEI. The V end was cut by 5 bases, the J end by 7 bases, with 15 bases between. The CDR3 contains 15 residues. The CDR3 sequence: CASSQNRDINSPLHF. As DNA, the CDR3 is TGTGCCAGCAGTCAGAACCGGGACATAAATTCACCCCTCCACTTT.

The chain employs TRBV27 and TRBJ1-4; 8 nucleotides agree with TRBD1. There are 15 residues in the CDR3. CDR1 and CDR2 from the germline V gene are MNHEY and SMNVEV (reference sequence). With 2 bases clipped from V and 5 bases from J, the junction kept 4 bases outside the gene matches. CDR3 coding DNA: TGTGCCAGCAGTTTAACAACAGGGGGGAATGAAAAACTGTTTTTT. It translates to CASSLTTGGNEKLFF.

The genes are TRBV27 and TRBJ1-4; 8 bases match TRBD1. The V and J ends lost 3 bases and 8 bases, in that order; junction bases with no gene match: 5. The CDR3 loop spans 14 amino acids. CDR1 is MNHEY, CDR2 SMNVEV, per germline (reference sequence). CDR3 in DNA: TGTGCCAGCAGTTTTCAGGGGGCGCGAGAAAAACTGTTTTTT. This gives the protein CASSFQGAREKLFF. The full variable domain, completed using reference TRBV27 and TRBJ1-4, is EAQVTQNPRYLITVTGKKLTVTCSQNMNHEYMSWYRQDPGLGLRQIYYSMNVEVTDKGDVPEGYKVSRKEKRNFPLILESPSPNQTSLYFCASSFQGAREKLFFGSGTQLSVL.

The chain is built from TRBV2 and TRBJ2-5; the D is unclear. V was trimmed by 10 bases and J by 5 bases, leaving 11 bases between them. The CDR3 consists of 11 residues. Germline-derived CDR1 and CDR2 are SNHLY and FYNNEI. The CDR3 protein is CATLTGETQYF. The CDR3 region has the DNA TGTGCCACCCTTACGGGTGAGACCCAGTACTTC.

The sample holds a few counts of this clonotype. The junction shows a germline mismatch at one end, possibly a read error. V and J are TRBV12-3 or TRBV12-4 and TRBJ2-3, with a possible D match to TRBD1 (6 bases). There are 13 residues in the CDR3. The CDR3 nucleotides read TGTGCCAGCAGTTTATTTCGGGACAATCCCCATAATTTT. Protein sequence: CASSLFRDNPHNF.

In this sample, this clonotype turned up a few times. V and J are TRBV11-2 and TRBJ2-5, with a tentative D call TRBD2 (7 bases). V dropped 5 bases and J dropped 4 bases, with 20 bases sitting between them. This CDR3 is 16 amino acids long. Germline CDR1 and CDR2: SGHAT and FQNNGV. The CDR3 nucleotides are TGTGCCAGCAGCCTCATAGGGGGGGGGCCTGGAGAGACCCAGTACTTC. It translates to CASSLIGGGPGETQYF.

This sequence joins TRBV12-3 or TRBV12-4 and TRBJ1-1, with 8 bases matching TRBD1. The CDR3 has 14 residues. After removal of 4 bases from V and 6 bases from J, the junction contained 7 bases not matched to a gene. CDR3 loop: CASSSSGGPPEAFF. CDR3 in DNA: TGTGCCAGCAGTTCCTCAGGGGGCCCCCCTGAAGCTTTCTTT.

This clonotype was found once. The chain links TRBV11-1 to TRBJ2-6; 9 nucleotides line up with TRBD2. Germline V gene data show CDR1 as SGHAT and CDR2 as FQDESV (reference sequence). This CDR3 is 16 amino acids long. J lost 0 bases, V lost 10 bases, and 7 bases had no gene match. The CDR3 here is CATKGTSPSGANVLTF. The CDR3 DNA is TGTGCCACGAAGGGGACTAGCCCCTCTGGGGCCAACGTCCTGACTTTC.

This clonotype appeared many times. The rearrangement uses TRBV7-9 and TRBJ1-4, with D hard to call. This CDR3 spans 13 amino acids. Germline CDR1 reads SEHNR; CDR2 reads FQNEAQ (reference sequence). V lost 2 bases and J lost 8, with 9 bases in between. The CDR3 loop is CASSLILPEKLFF. CDR3 in DNA: TGTGCCAGCAGCTTAATTCTCCCCGAAAAACTGTTTTTT.

The genes are TRBV11-2 and TRBJ1-2, with TRBD1 matching 7 bases. Trimming at V came to 1 base and at J to 5 bases, leaving 4 bases not matched to a gene. Germline CDR1 and CDR2: SGHAT and FQNNGV. This CDR3 spans 14 amino acids. The CDR3 sequence: CASSLGAGGYGYTF. The CDR3 bases are TGTGCCAGCAGCTTAGGGGCAGGGGGGTATGGCTACACCTTC.

This clonotype was recorded a few times. J is TRBJ1-4 and V is TRBV7-9, with D tentatively TRBD1 (5 bases). Germline V gives CDR1 SEHNR, CDR2 FQNEAQ (reference sequence). The germline V and J ends were trimmed by 5 bases and 1 base, with 8 bases remaining between them. CDR3 length equals 14 residues. The CDR3 nucleotides are TGTGCCAGCAGCCCGCAGGGAACTAATGAAAAACTGTTTTTT. Residues: CASSPQGTNEKLFF. Full variable domain (remainder filled in from reference TRBV7-9 and TRBJ1-4): DTGVSQNPRHKITKRGQNVTFRCDPISEHNRLYWYRQTLGQGPEFLTYFQNEAQLEKSRLLSDRFSAERPKGSFSTLEIQRTEQGDSAMYLCASSPQGTNEKLFFGSGTQLSVL.

The sample holds one count of this clonotype. V and J are TRBV5-1 and TRBJ2-1; 9 bases fit TRBD1. V trimming: 2 bases; J trimming: 8 bases; junction bases outside the gene matches: 5. Germline CDR1 reads SGHRS; CDR2 reads YFSETQ. The CDR3 spans 14 residues. CDR3 sequence: CASSLRQGGDEQFF. The CDR3 DNA is TGCGCCAGCAGCTTAAGACAGGGGGGCGATGAGCAGTTCTTC.

Ten or more counts support this clonotype. This sequence joins TRBV11-3 and TRBJ2-2; D assignment may be TRBD1 or TRBD2 (5 bases each). Germline V CDR1 and CDR2: SGHNT, YENEEA. This CDR3 has 15 amino acids. Trimming took 6 bases from V and 0 from J, leaving 11 bases between them. DNA of the CDR3: TGTGCCAGCAGTTATGGGACGGCGAACACCGGGGAGCTGTTTTTT. It codes for CASSYGTANTGELFF. The variable domain in full, with the rest retrieved from reference TRBV11-3 and TRBJ2-2, is EAGVVQSPRYKIIEKKQPVAFWCNPISGHNTLYWYLQNLGQGPELLIRYENEEAVDDSQLPKDRFSAERLKGVDSTLKIQPAELGDSAVYLCASSYGTANTGELFFGEGSRLTVL.